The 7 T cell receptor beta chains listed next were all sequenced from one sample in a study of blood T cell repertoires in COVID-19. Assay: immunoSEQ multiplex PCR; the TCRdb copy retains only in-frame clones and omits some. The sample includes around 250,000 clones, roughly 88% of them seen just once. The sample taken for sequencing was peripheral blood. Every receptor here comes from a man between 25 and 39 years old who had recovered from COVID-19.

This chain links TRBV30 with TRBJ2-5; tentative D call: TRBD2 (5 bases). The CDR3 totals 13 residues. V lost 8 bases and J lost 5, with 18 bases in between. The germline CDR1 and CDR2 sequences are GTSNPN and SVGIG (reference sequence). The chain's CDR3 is CAEADDRRETQYF. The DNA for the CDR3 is TGTGCCGAAGCGGACGATCGACGGGAGACCCAGTACTTC.

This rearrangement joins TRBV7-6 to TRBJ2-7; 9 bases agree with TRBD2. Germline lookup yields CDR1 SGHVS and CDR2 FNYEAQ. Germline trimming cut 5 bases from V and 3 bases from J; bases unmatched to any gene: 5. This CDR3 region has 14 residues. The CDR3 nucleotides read TGTGCCAGCAGCCGCAGCGGGGGGAACTACGAGCAGTACTTC. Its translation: CASSRSGGNYEQYF.

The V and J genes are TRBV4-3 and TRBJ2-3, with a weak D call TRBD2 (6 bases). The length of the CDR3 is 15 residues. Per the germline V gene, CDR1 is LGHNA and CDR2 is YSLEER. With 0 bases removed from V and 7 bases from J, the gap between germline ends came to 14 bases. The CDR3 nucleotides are TGCGCCAGCAGCCAAGACTGGCGGGGCGGGTATACGCAGTATTTT. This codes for CASSQDWRGGYTQYF.

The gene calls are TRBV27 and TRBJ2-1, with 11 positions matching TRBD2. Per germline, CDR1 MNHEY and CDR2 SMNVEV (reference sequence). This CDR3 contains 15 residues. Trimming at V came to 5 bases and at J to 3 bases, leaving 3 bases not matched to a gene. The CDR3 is CASSLGTSGYNEQFF. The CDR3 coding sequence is TGTGCCAGCAGTCTTGGGACTAGCGGCTACAATGAGCAGTTCTTC.

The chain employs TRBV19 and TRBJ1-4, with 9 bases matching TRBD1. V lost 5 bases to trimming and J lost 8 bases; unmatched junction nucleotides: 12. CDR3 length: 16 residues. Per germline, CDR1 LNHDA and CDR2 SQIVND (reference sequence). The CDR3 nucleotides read TGTGCCAGTAGTTCGACGGGAGGGACAGGGTTCGAAAAACTGTTTTTT. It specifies CASSSTGGTGFEKLFF.

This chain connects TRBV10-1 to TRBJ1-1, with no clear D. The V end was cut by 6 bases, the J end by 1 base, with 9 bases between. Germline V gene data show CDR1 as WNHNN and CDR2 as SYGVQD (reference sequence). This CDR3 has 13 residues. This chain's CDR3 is CASRLQWNTEAFF. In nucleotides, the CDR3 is TGCGCCAGCAGGTTACAGTGGAACACTGAAGCTTTCTTT.

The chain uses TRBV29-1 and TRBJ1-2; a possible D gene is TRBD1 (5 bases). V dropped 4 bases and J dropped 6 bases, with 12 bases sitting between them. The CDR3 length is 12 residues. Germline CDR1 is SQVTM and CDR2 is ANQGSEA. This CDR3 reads CSVGSRDHGYTF. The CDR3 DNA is TGCAGCGTTGGCAGCAGGGATCATGGCTACACCTTC.